The next 20 T cell receptor beta chains were all read from a single sample in a study of spatial heterogeneity in lung cancer. TCRdb fed the 5' RACE reads into MiXCR, producing one record per CDR3 protein. Among fewer than 60,000 distinct CDR3 sequences listed, roughly 8.1% were seen once. Time point defined: blood at routine non-recurrence follow-up after resection. Frozen PBMC, nontumor lung or tumor provided whole RNA, which was sequenced unsorted. The sequencing here drew on PBMCs, taken at follow-up. The receptors come from a female donor with early-stage non-small cell lung cancer.

This clonotype was counted between two and nine times. The chain employs TRBV28 and TRBJ1-6; TRBD1 matches at 7 bases. There are 15 residues in the CDR3. V lost 9 bases to trimming and J lost 5 bases; unmatched junction nucleotides: 10. Per germline, CDR1 MDHEN and CDR2 SYDVKM. CDR3 DNA: TGTGCCAGGCGGGCCTCGACAGGGAATAATTCACCCCTCCACTTT. This codes for CARRASTGNNSPLHF.

This clonotype has at least ten counts. The chain employs TRBV12-3 or TRBV12-4 and TRBJ2-7; TRBD2 aligns across 9 bases. The J segment lost 5 bases and the V segment lost 3 bases, leaving 2 bases of the junction unmatched. The CDR3 contains 13 residues. In DNA form, the CDR3 reads TGTGCCAGCAGTTTGCAGCGGGGGGACGAGCAGTACTTC. Its translation: CASSLQRGDEQYF.

The chain combines TRBV19 with TRBJ1-4; TRBD1 might be the D (6 bases). The CDR3 is 11 residues long. Trimming took off 11 bases at V and 8 bases at J, with 12 bases between the two ends. The germline gives CDR1 LNHDA, CDR2 SQIVND (reference sequence). The CDR3 nucleotides read TGTGCCTCGACGAGGGGGGAAAAACTGTTTTTT. It yields the protein CASTRGEKLFF.

This clonotype was seen many times. The chain combines TRBV2 with TRBJ2-7; 9 bases line up with TRBD1. CDR3 length: 17 amino acids. V was pared by 4 bases and J by 0 bases, with 10 bases of the junction left unmatched. Germline assignment: CDR1 SNHLY and CDR2 FYNNEI. The CDR3 sequence is CASSANPQGAFSYEQYF. The CDR3 nucleotides are TGTGCCAGCAGTGCAAACCCACAGGGGGCCTTCTCCTACGAGCAGTACTTC.

This clonotype was seen many times. The chain joins TRBV9 to TRBJ2-7, with D possibly being TRBD1 (6 bases). Trimming shortened V by 0 bases and J by 3 bases, and 13 bases separated the two germline ends. The length of the CDR3 is 15 residues. Germline V gives CDR1 SGDLS, CDR2 YYNGEE. CDR3 sequence (DNA): TGTGCCAGCAGCGTAGTACCCGGACAGATCTACGAGCAGTACTTC. Translation gives CASSVVPGQIYEQYF.

V and J are TRBV9 and TRBJ2-5, with a tentative D call TRBD1 (6 bases). This CDR3 has 15 residues. The germline V and J ends were trimmed by 0 bases and 1 base, with 10 bases remaining between them. CDR1 and CDR2 (germline): SGDLS, YYNGEE. The CDR3 DNA reads as TGTGCCAGCAGCGTAGGGGACAACATCCAAGAGACCCAGTACTTC. Amino acid sequence: CASSVGDNIQETQYF.

Only a few counts were recorded for this clonotype. The chain has TRBV2 and TRBJ1-5, with 9 bases matching TRBD1. The CDR3 is 14 residues long. Looked up from germline, CDR1 is SNHLY and CDR2 is FYNNEI. V lost 3 bases and J lost 5; bases outside the gene matches: 2. The CDR3 DNA follows: TGTGCCAGCAGTGATAGGACAGGGGATCAGCCCCAGCATTTT. It codes for CASSDRTGDQPQHF.

This clonotype occurred many times. CDR3 amino acids: CASSRTSTDTQYF. For the CDR3, the DNA is TGCGCCAGCAGCCGTACTAGCACAGATACGCAGTATTTT. The V call is TRBV5-1, the J call TRBJ2-3; no clear D. V dropped 4 bases and J dropped 0 bases, with 6 bases sitting between them. Germline-derived CDR1 and CDR2 are SGHRS and YFSETQ. The CDR3 extends over 13 amino acids. The whole variable domain, filled in from reference TRBV5-1 and TRBJ2-3, reads KAGVTQTPRYLIKTRGQQVTLSCSPISGHRSVSWYQQTPGQGLQFLFEYFSETQRNKGNFPGRFSGRQFSNSRSEMNVSTLELGDSALYLCASSRTSTDTQYFGPGTRLTVL.

This clonotype was observed many times. This chain links TRBV20-1 with TRBJ2-3, with 11 bases fitting TRBD2. Germline V gene lookup returns CDR1 DFQATT and CDR2 SNEGSKA (reference sequence). There are 15 residues in the CDR3. V shed 2 bases and J 4 bases; nucleotides not matched to a gene: 5. The CDR3 loop reads CSARYSGGAPDTQYF. The DNA for the CDR3 is TGCAGTGCTAGATATAGCGGGGGGGCCCCAGATACGCAGTATTTT.

The rearrangement links TRBV27 to TRBJ2-5, with TRBD2 matching 7 bases. V lost 6 bases and J lost 6; bases outside the gene matches: 7. The CDR3 totals 13 residues. Germline CDR1 reads MNHEY; CDR2 reads SMNVEV (reference sequence). CDR3 in DNA: TGTGCCAGCAGCGGCGTGGGGGGGAAGACCCAGTACTTC. Translating it yields CASSGVGGKTQYF.

This clonotype was counted many times. This chain uses TRBV27 with TRBJ2-7; tentatively, D is TRBD1 or TRBD2 (6 bases each). V shed 5 bases and J shed 2 bases, with 16 bases lying between them. CDR3 length equals 15 residues. CDR1 is MNHEY and CDR2 is SMNVEV in the germline V gene (reference sequence). DNA of the CDR3: TGTGCCAGCAGTCCCACCGTGGGGGGCACCTACGAGCAGTACTTC. Encoded protein: CASSPTVGGTYEQYF.

This clonotype has only a few counts. V usage is TRBV5-1 and J usage is TRBJ1-6; weak D call: TRBD1 (5 bases). The CDR3 has 16 amino acids. With 4 bases removed from V and 7 bases from J, the gap between germline ends came to 18 bases. Germline assignment: CDR1 SGHRS and CDR2 YFSETQ. The CDR3: CASSPSGPGTNSPLHF. For the CDR3, the DNA is TGCGCCAGCAGCCCTTCGGGGCCGGGGACCAATTCACCCCTCCACTTT.

At least ten counts were recorded for this clonotype. The chain combines TRBV18 with TRBJ2-7, with D unresolved. Trimming took off 5 bases at V and 1 base at J, with 24 bases between the two ends. The CDR3 extends over 18 amino acids. Germline values: CDR1 KGHSH, CDR2 LQKENI. In nucleotides, the CDR3 is TGTGCCAGCTCATCCATGGGCCAGTATAGCAGAGCTTCCTACGAGCAGTACTTC. Translation gives CASSSMGQYSRASYEQYF.

This clonotype was observed many times. The CDR3 nucleotides are TGCAGCGGGAACAGGGATTACAATGAGCAGTTCTTC. As protein: CSGNRDYNEQFF. The chain employs TRBV29-1 and TRBJ2-1; D possibly corresponds to TRBD1 (6 bases). The germline CDR1 and CDR2 sequences are SQVTM and ANQGSEA. V was trimmed by 7 bases and J by 4 bases, leaving 11 bases between them. The CDR3 spans 12 residues.

This clonotype was found many times. V gene TRBV20-1 combines with J gene TRBJ2-5; D is ambiguous. The V and J ends lost 6 bases and 5 bases respectively, with 16 bases between them. This CDR3 comprises 13 residues. Germline lookup yields CDR1 DFQATT and CDR2 SNEGSKA (reference sequence). Here the CDR3 DNA reads TGCAGTGCCCAAGACTCAAGAGAGGAGACCCAGTACTTC. It yields the protein CSAQDSREETQYF.

This clonotype was recorded many times. The J gene is TRBJ1-1, the V gene TRBV12-3 or TRBV12-4; D is ambiguous. This CDR3 spans 12 amino acids. Trimming took 6 bases from V and 5 from J, leaving 10 bases between them. The DNA of the CDR3 is TGTGCCAGCAGCCCTCTGGGGACTGAAGCTTTCTTT. It encodes CASSPLGTEAFF.

V is TRBV28 and J is TRBJ2-7, with a tentative D call TRBD1 (6 bases). Germline V gene lookup returns CDR1 MDHEN and CDR2 SYDVKM. The CDR3 consists of 15 residues. V was shortened by 3 bases and J by 2 bases, with 14 bases between the two germline ends. DNA of the CDR3: TGTGCCAGCAGTTTTTCCAGGGGCCCTCCCTACGAGCAGTACTTC. Amino acid sequence: CASSFSRGPPYEQYF.

This clonotype was counted many times. The chain has TRBV7-6 and TRBJ2-7; the match to TRBD2 covers 8 bases. This CDR3 is 12 amino acids long. With 7 bases clipped from V and 7 bases from J, the junction kept 6 bases outside the gene matches. Germline CDR1 is SGHVS and CDR2 is FNYEAQ. The CDR3 bases are TGTGCCAGCAAGGGCGGCGGGGGGGAGCAGTACTTC. Protein: CASKGGGGEQYF.

This clonotype came up a few times. The rearrangement links TRBV7-9 to TRBJ2-7; TRBD1 might be the D (5 bases). CDR1 and CDR2 from the germline V gene are SEHNR and FQNEAQ (reference sequence). Trimming shortened V by 4 bases and J by 3 bases, and 19 bases separated the two germline ends. The CDR3 contains 16 residues. Written as DNA, the CDR3 is TGTGCCAGCAGCTGGGCGACCGAAGGACAAGACTACGAGCAGTACTTC. It specifies CASSWATEGQDYEQYF.

This clonotype was seen repeatedly, ten times or more. V is TRBV5-1 and J is TRBJ2-2; TRBD1 matches 8 bases. Germline V gene sequence: CDR1 SGHRS, CDR2 YFSETQ. The V segment lost 3 bases and the J segment 6 bases; nucleotides outside the gene matches: 7. The CDR3 covers 15 residues. The CDR3 sequence: CASSSAGGRAGELFF. The CDR3 nucleotides read TGCGCCAGCAGCTCCGCAGGGGGCAGAGCCGGGGAGCTGTTTTTT.